This is a list of T cell receptor beta chains from one sample in a study of identical twins. TCRdb called the 5' RACE reads again in MiXCR, with one record for every CDR3 protein. The sample has fewer than 350,000 distinct CDR3 sequences, under 9% seen once. The sample also formed part of further work on yellow fever vaccine responses in identical twins.

Sequenced: memory (CD45RO+) T cells sorted from blood. The receptor set was obtained from a woman between 18 and 29 years old in good health. Both conserved end residues are trimmed from each CDR3.

V gene	J gene	CDR3 protein
TRBV6-1	TRBJ2-5	ASSRASLQETQY
TRBV20-1	TRBJ1-1	SAYGPGLNTEAF
TRBV5-1	TRBJ2-1	ASRLFGPLDNEQF
TRBV24-1	TRBJ2-1	ATSDTNNEQF
TRBV20-1	TRBJ1-6	SATQSGFNSPLH
TRBV2	TRBJ1-5	ASTGQVNQPQH
TRBV4-1	TRBJ2-3	GSSQDDEGRGWAATDTQY
TRBV19	TRBJ2-6	ASSNRVPNSGANVLT
TRBV2	TRBJ1-1	ASSGGAMNTEAF
TRBV9	TRBJ1-6	ASSVGDRPNWPLH
TRBV29-1	TRBJ2-3	SAGQPTTQATQY
TRBV4-1	TRBJ2-2	ASRSWGGRNTGELF
TRBV11-3	TRBJ2-1	ASRYRDKHNEQF
TRBV20-1	TRBJ2-2	SASPSNTGELF
TRBV5-1	TRBJ2-5	ASSRLLASQETQY
TRBV27	TRBJ1-5	ASSLGWGQPQH
TRBV12-3/TRBV12-4	TRBJ1-5	ASSPGQSSNQPQH
TRBV10-3	TRBJ2-5	AIRGAQETQY
TRBV9	TRBJ1-4	ASSSWTGGGTNEKLF
TRBV25-1	TRBJ2-7	ASSREDGGLVDPSLYEQY
TRBV28	TRBJ2-1	ASSLARGVGRQF
TRBV6-4	TRBJ2-3	ASSDSLGTDTQY
TRBV11-1	TRBJ2-3	ASSLVSATDTQY
TRBV25-1	TRBJ1-6	ASSERQGGNSPLH